This entry features one TCR beta chain sequence. Its antigen is not known. These data come from a study of blood T cells in healthy people across ages. Study-level results: With age, beta diversity per million T cells declined roughly linearly, significantly by about 40.

The use of a sample-barcoded 5' primer and a J-beta primer mix characterized a second PCR of roughly 6 to 11 cycles. In TCRdb, the 5' RACE reads were re-called with MiXCR into one record per CDR3 protein. This table holds 550,000 to 750,000 distinct CDR3 sequences, approximately 21% found once. The CDR3 spans 16 residues. Germline lookup yields CDR1 MNHEY and CDR2 SMNVEV (reference sequence). Trimming pared 5 bases from V and 4 bases from J, leaving 17 bases between. The J gene is TRBJ1-4, the V gene TRBV27; D gene ambiguous. The sample comprised blood. This clonotype originated in a man in his 70s in good health. For the CDR3, the DNA is TGTGCCAGCAGTCCGAACCTCCGGGATAGTAATGAAAAACTGTTTTTT. Translating gives CASSPNLRDSNEKLFF.